These T cell receptor beta chains were read from a single sample in a study of blood T cell repertoires in COVID-19. Some clones are missing from TCRdb's copy, which holds only in-frame ones; the method was immunoSEQ multiplex PCR. The table includes approximately 210,000 clones, more than 85% detected once. Sequences were obtained from peripheral blood. The receptors shown here come from a man aged 35-49 years with acute or convalescent COVID-19. Each CDR3 is given with its conserved first and last residue. A D gene is named only where the DNA matches it firmly. Clone size is stated in some rows and not others, as once, few, many or a class when expanded.

size: -; V: TRBV28; J: TRBJ1-5; D: TRBD1; DNA: TGTGCCAGCAGCACGACAGGGAGCGGCAATCAGCCCCAGCATTTT; CDR3: CASSTTGSGNQPQHF
size: -; V: TRBV3-1/TRBV3-2; J: TRBJ2-1; D: TRBD2; DNA: TGTGCCAGCAGCCTTGGACTAGCGGGAGTCGAGCAGTTCTTC; CDR3: CASSLGLAGVEQFF
size: few; V: TRBV9; J: TRBJ2-3; D: TRBD2; DNA: TGTGCCAGCAGCGTCGGACTAGCGGGGGGGCTGCAAGATACGCAGTATTTT; CDR3: CASSVGLAGGLQDTQYF
size: -; V: TRBV11-2; J: TRBJ2-5; D: -; DNA: TGTGCCAGCAGCGCGGATCCTCAAGAGACCCAGTACTTC; CDR3: CASSADPQETQYF
size: -; V: TRBV29-1; J: TRBJ2-1; D: TRBD2; DNA: TGCAGCGCCTCCATAGCGGGAGGTAATGAGCAGTTCTTC; CDR3: CSASIAGGNEQFF
size: -; V: TRBV4-1; J: TRBJ1-2; D: -; DNA: TGCGCCAGCAGCCAAGGGGAGAACTATGGCTACACCTTC; CDR3: CASSQGENYGYTF
size: -; V: TRBV18; J: TRBJ2-3; D: TRBD2; DNA: TGTGCCAGCTCACCAGCTAGCGGGGGTCTCACAGATACGCAGTATTTT; CDR3: CASSPASGGLTDTQYF
size: -; V: TRBV7-2; J: TRBJ1-1; D: -; DNA: TGTGCCAGCAGCTTACTTCCGGTGGACACTGAAGCTTTCTTT; CDR3: CASSLLPVDTEAFF
size: -; V: TRBV7-8; J: TRBJ2-3; D: -; DNA: TGTGCCAGCAGCTGGCAGGGGCTAGCTAGCACAGATACGCAGTATTTT; CDR3: CASSWQGLASTDTQYF
size: -; V: TRBV23-1; J: TRBJ2-3; D: -; DNA: TGCGCCAGCAGCCCGGTGGGGGGAGAGACAGATACGCAGTATTTT; CDR3: CASSPVGGETDTQYF
size: -; V: TRBV14; J: TRBJ2-3; D: -; DNA: TGTGCCAGCAGCCAAGATCGACCGGAGGGTTGGAGCACAGATACGCAGTATTTT; CDR3: CASSQDRPEGWSTDTQYF
size: -; V: TRBV2; J: TRBJ2-7; D: TRBD1; DNA: TGTGCCAGCAGTGAAGACCAGGGGGCTATTTACGAGCAGTACTTC; CDR3: CASSEDQGAIYEQYF
size: -; V: TRBV18; J: TRBJ2-2; D: TRBD1; DNA: TGTGCCAGCTCACCTTCGGACAGGGGGATGGTAGTCACCGGGGAGCTGTTTTTT; CDR3: CASSPSDRGMVVTGELFF
size: -; V: TRBV5-4; J: TRBJ2-2; D: TRBD2; DNA: TGTGCCACCCATTTTGGGACTAGCGCCACCGGGGAGCTGTTTTTT; CDR3: CATHFGTSATGELFF
size: -; V: TRBV5-1; J: TRBJ1-3; D: -; DNA: TGCGCCAGCAGCTTGACAGTCTCTGGAAACACCATATATTTT; CDR3: CASSLTVSGNTIYF
size: -; V: TRBV5-1; J: TRBJ2-5; D: -; DNA: TGCGCCAGCAGCTTCGGAGCGGCGGCACAAGAGACCCAGTACTTC; CDR3: CASSFGAAAQETQYF
size: -; V: TRBV4-1; J: TRBJ2-5; D: -; DNA: TGCGCCAGCAGCCAAGATATCGCCGGGACTTCACAAGAGACCCAGTACTTC; CDR3: CASSQDIAGTSQETQYF
size: -; V: TRBV11-2; J: TRBJ2-7; D: -; DNA: TGTGCCAGCAGCTTAGAGCCGGGTCAGAATTACGAGCAGTACTTC; CDR3: CASSLEPGQNYEQYF
size: once; V: TRBV19; J: TRBJ2-7; D: -; DNA: TGTGCCAGTAGTCCCGGGACAAGATCCTACGAGCAGTACTTC; CDR3: CASSPGTRSYEQYF
size: -; V: TRBV2; J: TRBJ2-2; D: TRBD2; DNA: TGTGCCAGCACGGGGGGCACCGGGGAGCTGTTTTTT; CDR3: CASTGGTGELFF
size: -; V: TRBV3-1/TRBV3-2; J: TRBJ2-7; D: -; DNA: TGTGCCAGCAGCTCTCGGTTGGGGGACTCGAGTGGGGAGCAGTACTTC; CDR3: CASSSRLGDSSGEQYF
size: once; V: TRBV2; J: TRBJ1-5; D: -; DNA: TGTGCCAGCAGTGAAGAACAGGTCAATCAGCCCCAGCATTTT; CDR3: CASSEEQVNQPQHF
size: -; V: TRBV5-1; J: TRBJ2-1; D: -; DNA: TGCGCCAGCAGCTGGTCAAGGGGTAATGAGCAGTTCTTC; CDR3: CASSWSRGNEQFF
size: -; V: TRBV7-9; J: TRBJ2-1; D: TRBD1; DNA: TGTGCCAGCAGCCCCGGACAGGGTTTGGGTGAGCAGTTCTTC; CDR3: CASSPGQGLGEQFF
size: -; V: TRBV7-9; J: TRBJ2-1; D: TRBD2; DNA: TGTGCCAGCAGCCCCCGACTAGCGCGAACCAATGAGCAGTTCTTC; CDR3: CASSPRLARTNEQFF
size: -; V: TRBV5-1; J: TRBJ1-2; D: -; DNA: TGCGCCAGCAGCTTGTTCGGCTTAGACCTGAACCGGGGTTCGCTAGATGGCTACACCTTC; CDR3: CASSLFGLDLNRGSLDGYTF
size: once; V: TRBV5-6; J: TRBJ1-1; D: -; DNA: TGTGCCAGCAGCTTGGGCCAGACCAGGATGAACACTGAAGCTTTCTTT; CDR3: CASSLGQTRMNTEAFF
size: -; V: TRBV13; J: TRBJ2-7; D: -; DNA: TGTGCCAGCAGCTTAACGGGGGTTCCGCTGGACGAGCAGTACTTC; CDR3: CASSLTGVPLDEQYF
size: -; V: TRBV10-3; J: TRBJ1-2; D: -; DNA: TGTGCCATCAGTGAGCCCCGAGTCAGGGTGGAAGACTATGGCTACACCTTC; CDR3: CAISEPRVRVEDYGYTF
size: -; V: TRBV5-5; J: TRBJ2-7; D: TRBD2; DNA: TGTGCCAGCACCCCGGAGCCGGGGGGCTCCTACGAGCAGTACTTC; CDR3: CASTPEPGGSYEQYF
size: -; V: TRBV19; J: TRBJ2-4; D: -; DNA: TGTGCCAGTAGTATAGAACAGCAAAGAGCCAAAAACATTCAGTACTTC; CDR3: CASSIEQQRAKNIQYF
size: -; V: TRBV7-2; J: TRBJ1-5; D: -; DNA: TGTGCCAGCAGCTTAGCAGTGAGTCTCGATCAGCCCCAGCATTTT; CDR3: CASSLAVSLDQPQHF
size: -; V: TRBV25-1; J: TRBJ1-3; D: -; DNA: TGTGCCAGCAGTGCACAGGGTACTGGAAACACCATATATTTT; CDR3: CASSAQGTGNTIYF
size: -; V: TRBV24-1; J: TRBJ2-7; D: -; DNA: TGTGCCACCAGTGAGTCAACAGGGTACTACGAGCAGTACTTC; CDR3: CATSESTGYYEQYF
size: -; V: TRBV10-1; J: TRBJ2-1; D: -; DNA: TGCGCCAGCTCTCCGGGGGAAGGACCCTACAATGAGCAGTTCTTC; CDR3: CASSPGEGPYNEQFF
size: -; V: TRBV7-3; J: TRBJ2-1; D: TRBD2; DNA: TGTGCCAGCAGTTCAGGACTAGAAATAAGGTCACAGAATGAGCAGTTCTTC; CDR3: CASSSGLEIRSQNEQFF
size: -; V: TRBV19; J: TRBJ2-3; D: TRBD1; DNA: TGTGCCAGTAGTAGGACTCGACAGGGTTCGGGTGGCACAGATACGCAGTATTTT; CDR3: CASSRTRQGSGGTDTQYF
size: -; V: TRBV6-5; J: TRBJ2-7; D: TRBD1; DNA: TGTGCCAGCAGTTACTCGTTGACAGGGGGGCACGAGCAGTACTTC; CDR3: CASSYSLTGGHEQYF
size: -; V: TRBV6-5; J: TRBJ2-5; D: TRBD1; DNA: TGTGCCAGCAGGTCTGACAGGGGCCAGTACTTC; CDR3: CASRSDRGQYF
size: -; V: TRBV13; J: TRBJ2-6; D: TRBD2; DNA: TGTGCCAGCAGCTCCCGCTGGACTAGCGGGAGGGATGGGGCCAACGTCCTGACTTTC; CDR3: CASSSRWTSGRDGANVLTF
size: -; V: TRBV5-1; J: TRBJ1-1; D: TRBD1; DNA: TGCGCCAGCAGCCAAAGAACGGGACAGCTGAACACTGAAGCTTTCTTT; CDR3: CASSQRTGQLNTEAFF
size: -; V: TRBV7-6; J: TRBJ1-1; D: -; DNA: TGTGCCAGCAGCTTAGCGCGGTTGGGGGGACTGAACACTGAAGCTTTCTTT; CDR3: CASSLARLGGLNTEAFF
size: -; V: TRBV27; J: TRBJ2-5; D: TRBD2; DNA: TGTGCCAGCAGCGATTTGGGGACTAGCGGGGTAGAGACCCAGTACTTC; CDR3: CASSDLGTSGVETQYF
size: -; V: TRBV7-8; J: TRBJ2-6; D: -; DNA: TGTGCCAGCAGCTTTCCGGGTTCAAGCTCTGGGGCCAACGTCCTGACTTTC; CDR3: CASSFPGSSSGANVLTF